These 22 T cell receptor beta chains were sequenced from one sample in a study of T cell responses to AZD1222 COVID-19 vaccine. Measured with immunoSEQ multiplex PCR; TCRdb has only the in-frame clones, and not every one. The sample contains roughly 44,000 clones, 65% to 85% of which appear only once. The sequences come from peripheral blood, collected on day 0 of AZD1222 vaccination. The receptor set was obtained from an adult in good health.

The chain recombines TRBV24-1 with TRBJ2-3, with D possibly TRBD2 on 6 matching bases. Germline lookup yields CDR1 KGHDR and CDR2 SFDVKD. Trimming took 5 bases from V and 2 from J, leaving 10 bases between them. CDR3 length equals 14 residues. DNA for the CDR3: TGTGCCACCAGTGCGGGGGATCCCACAGATACGCAGTATTTT. As protein: CATSAGDPTDTQYF.

The CDR3 region has the DNA TGTGCCTGGAGCGTATCGGAGGAGAAACTGTTTTTT. The encoded protein is CAWSVSEEKLFF. The chain employs TRBV30 and TRBJ1-4; D gene unclear. V lost 3 bases to trimming and J lost 11 bases, with 13 bases between them. In germline, CDR1 is GTSNPN, CDR2 SVGIG (reference sequence). There are 12 residues in the CDR3. Variable domain in full (rest from reference TRBV30 and TRBJ1-4): SQTIHQWPATLVQPVGSPLSLECTVEGTSNPNLYWYRQAAGRGLQLLFYSVGIGQISSEVPQNLSASRPQDRQFILSSKKLLLSDSGFYLCAWSVSEEKLFFGSGTQLSVL.

The chain links TRBV6-5 to TRBJ1-6; D not resolved. Trimming shortened V by 10 bases and J by 0 bases, and 10 bases separated the two germline ends. This CDR3 contains 14 residues. CDR1 is MNHEY and CDR2 is SVGAGI in the germline V gene. The CDR3 bases are TGTGCCACCTACGAGGGCTCCTATAATTCACCCCTCCACTTT. Its protein product is CATYEGSYNSPLHF.

This chain links TRBV27 with TRBJ2-7; possibly TRBD2 for D (5 bases). V was cut by 6 bases and J by 4 bases, with 7 bases left in between. The CDR3 sequence is 11 residues long. Germline V gene lookup returns CDR1 MNHEY and CDR2 SMNVEV (reference sequence). CDR3 amino acids: CASSEGYEQYF. Written as DNA, the CDR3 is TGTGCCAGCAGCGAGGGTTACGAGCAGTACTTC.

V is TRBV10-3 and J is TRBJ2-1; 12 bases line up with TRBD1. The germline CDR1 and CDR2 sequences are ENHRY and SYGVKD. The trim removed 8 bases at V and 8 bases at J, leaving 10 bases unmatched. The CDR3 is 15 residues long. This CDR3 is CAISGGQGAVDEQFF. Here the CDR3 DNA reads TGTGCCATCTCCGGGGGACAGGGGGCGGTGGATGAGCAGTTCTTC.

This clone was detected only once. The chain employs TRBV5-8 and TRBJ1-1, with D uncertain. Germline V lookup: CDR1 SGHTS, CDR2 YDEGEE. Between the trimmed V and J ends, which lost 0 bases and 5 bases, there was a span of 11 bases. The length of the CDR3 is 14 residues. Here the CDR3 DNA reads TGTGCCAGCAGCTTGGATCCAGGAGGGACTGAAGCTTTCTTT. This encodes CASSLDPGGTEAFF.

This sequence joins TRBV7-2 and TRBJ2-5; TRBD1 matches at 9 bases. The J segment lost 4 bases and the V segment lost 5 bases, leaving 8 bases of the junction unmatched. CDR1 SGHTA and CDR2 FQGNSA come from the germline V gene. The CDR3 covers 15 residues. Here the CDR3 DNA reads TGTGCCAGCAGCACCCCGGCGACAGGGGGAGAGACCCAGTACTTC. This translates into CASSTPATGGETQYF.

The chain is built from TRBV21-1 and TRBJ1-5. TRBV21-1 is flagged as a pseudogene. This CDR3 has 14 amino acids. CDR3 loop: CASSKGKGNQPQHF. The CDR3 region has the DNA TGTGCCAGCAGCAAGGGTAAGGGCAATCAGCCCCAGCATTTT.

This clone was seen many times. This rearrangement joins TRBV12-3 or TRBV12-4 to TRBJ2-7, with a possible D match to TRBD1 (5 bases). Trimming took 4 bases from V and 2 from J, leaving 9 bases between them. The CDR3 is made up of 13 amino acids. The CDR3 here is CASSWGTAYEQYF. In DNA, the CDR3 is TGTGCCAGCAGTTGGGGCACCGCCTACGAGCAGTACTTC.

This clone is a singleton in its sample. The chain carries TRBV28 and TRBJ2-1; 11 bases map to TRBD2. The V gene's germline CDR1 is MDHEN and CDR2 SYDVKM. The CDR3 runs to 21 residues. The V and J ends lost 2 bases and 5 bases, in that order; junction bases with no gene match: 20. CDR3 amino acids: CASSLLDWVSGGGTLNNEQFF. As DNA, the CDR3 is TGTGCCAGCAGTTTACTGGACTGGGTTAGCGGGGGGGGAACTCTCAACAATGAGCAGTTCTTC.

This chain joins TRBV7-2 and TRBJ2-7, with TRBD2 matching over 13 bases. This CDR3 comprises 18 residues. The ends lost 1 base at V and 2 bases at J; junction bases unmatched: 8. The germline CDR1 and CDR2 sequences are SGHTA and FQGNSA. CDR3 nucleotides: TGTGCCAGCAGCTTAGATCGGACTAGCGGGAGATTAACCTACGAGCAGTACTTC. Protein sequence: CASSLDRTSGRLTYEQYF.

This chain joins TRBV29-1 and TRBJ2-5; D may be TRBD2 (6 bases). This CDR3 comprises 14 residues. V was cut by 0 bases and J by 5 bases, with 13 bases left in between. The germline gives CDR1 SQVTM, CDR2 ANQGSEA. The CDR3 nucleotides read TGCAGCGTTGAAGATCGTAGCGGCCGGGAGACCCAGTACTTC. It is translated as CSVEDRSGRETQYF.

This clone came up a few times. This chain joins TRBV12-3 or TRBV12-4 and TRBJ1-5; perhaps TRBD1 as D (5 bases). This CDR3 has 12 amino acids. The germline V and J ends were trimmed by 8 bases and 9 bases, with 14 bases remaining between them. In DNA form, the CDR3 reads TGTGCCAGCGGGGTGGGGGGAACGCCCCAGCATTTT. This encodes CASGVGGTPQHF.

The CDR3 bases are TGTGCCAGCAGCCCCAGGGGGAACAATGAGCAGTTCTTC. It specifies CASSPRGNNEQFF. The rearrangement uses TRBV9 and TRBJ2-1; 7 bases line up with TRBD1. CDR1 is SGDLS and CDR2 is YYNGEE in the germline V gene. The CDR3 is 13 amino acids. V was pared by 4 bases and J by 5 bases, with 3 bases of the junction left unmatched.

The chain is built from TRBV6-5 and TRBJ1-2; D uncertain. CDR1 and CDR2 (germline): MNHEY, SVGAGI. The CDR3 totals 12 residues. Trimming took off 8 bases at V and 6 bases at J, with 13 bases between the two ends. As DNA, the CDR3 is TGTGCCAGCCGTTCGGGGATAGATGGCTACACCTTC. Its translation: CASRSGIDGYTF.

CDR3 sequence (DNA): TGTGCCAGCAGCTCCCTCACCGGAGGGACCTACAATGAGCAGTTCTTC. As protein: CASSSLTGGTYNEQFF. The rearrangement uses TRBV11-2 and TRBJ2-1, with D tentatively TRBD2 (6 bases). Germline-derived CDR1 and CDR2 are SGHAT and FQNNGV. V shed 4 bases and J shed 2 bases, with 15 bases lying between them. The CDR3 runs 16 residues.

The chain couples TRBV5-5 to TRBJ2-1; 7 bases agree with TRBD1. The CDR3 has 16 amino acids. V shed 4 bases, J shed 8 bases, and the junction held 15 bases outside the gene matches. Germline V gene data show CDR1 as SGHKS and CDR2 as YYEKEE (reference sequence). CDR3 residues: CASSRYTGESGYEQFF. The CDR3 coding sequence is TGTGCCAGCAGCCGATATACAGGGGAGTCGGGGTATGAGCAGTTCTTC.

This rearrangement joins TRBV4-1 to TRBJ1-6; 10 bases are shared with TRBD1. J gave up 7 bases and V 4 bases, and 4 bases lay outside the gene matches. The CDR3 covers 15 residues. Germline V CDR1 and CDR2: MGHRA, YSYEKL. The CDR3 nucleotides read TGCGCCAGCAGCCGCCTGGGACAGGGGAATTCACCCCTCCACTTT. Protein sequence: CASSRLGQGNSPLHF.

In this sample, this clone turned up once. The rearrangement uses TRBV27 and TRBJ2-7; D gene uncertain. CDR1 MNHEY and CDR2 SMNVEV come from the germline V gene (reference sequence). The length of the CDR3 is 16 residues. Deletions cut 0 bases from V and 2 bases from J, with 14 bases between. For the CDR3, the DNA is TGTGCCAGCAGTTTATCCAGGTGGCTACCGACCTACGAGCAGTACTTC. Translated: CASSLSRWLPTYEQYF.

The chain couples TRBV10-3 to TRBJ2-4; 9 bases agree with TRBD2. Germline V gene data show CDR1 as ENHRY and CDR2 as SYGVKD. The CDR3 runs 16 residues. J gave up 2 bases and V 0 bases, and 2 bases lay outside the gene matches. The CDR3 bases are TGTGCCATCAGTGAGTCCGCGGGAGGGTCCAAAAACATTCAGTACTTC. The encoded protein is CAISESAGGSKNIQYF.

This clone is a singleton in its sample. The sample contains more than one DNA sequence encoding this CDR3. This chain uses TRBV5-1 with TRBJ2-3; TRBD1 matches 9 bases. V shed 3 bases and J 1 base; nucleotides not matched to a gene: 0. This CDR3 is built from 14 residues. In germline, CDR1 is SGHRS, CDR2 YFSETQ. The CDR3 loop reads CASSWTGGTDTQYF. DNA for the CDR3: TGCGCCAGCAGCTGGACAGGGGGCACAGATACGCAGTATTTT.

This clone came up a few times. This sequence joins TRBV15 and TRBJ1-3, with 7 bases lining up with TRBD1. V lost 1 base and J lost 4; bases outside the gene matches: 4. Germline V CDR1 and CDR2: LNHNV, YYDKDF (reference sequence). This CDR3 is built from 15 residues. The CDR3 bases are TGTGCCACCAGCAGAGGCAGGGGGTGGGGAAACACCATATATTTT. This encodes CATSRGRGWGNTIYF. Using reference TRBV15 and TRBJ1-3 for the parts outside the CDR3, the full variable domain is DAMVIQNPRYQVTQFGKPVTLSCSQTLNHNVMYWYQQKSSQAPKLLFHYYDKDFNNEADTPDNFQSRRPNTSFCFLDIRSPGLGDTAMYLCATSRGRGWGNTIYFGEGSWLTVV.